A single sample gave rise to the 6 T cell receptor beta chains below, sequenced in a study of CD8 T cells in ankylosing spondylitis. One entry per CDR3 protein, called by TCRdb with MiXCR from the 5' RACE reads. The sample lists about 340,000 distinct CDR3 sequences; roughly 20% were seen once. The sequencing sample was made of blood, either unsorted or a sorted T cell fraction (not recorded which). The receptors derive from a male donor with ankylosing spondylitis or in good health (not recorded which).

CDR3 in DNA: TGCAGCGTTGAAGGGGGGCAGCCAAACATTCAGTACTTC. This translates into CSVEGGQPNIQYF. The rearrangement uses TRBV29-1 and TRBJ2-4, with D possibly matching TRBD1 (6 bases). This CDR3 is 13 amino acids long. Germline CDR1 SQVTM, CDR2 ANQGSEA. V shed 1 base and J shed 6 bases, with 10 bases lying between them.

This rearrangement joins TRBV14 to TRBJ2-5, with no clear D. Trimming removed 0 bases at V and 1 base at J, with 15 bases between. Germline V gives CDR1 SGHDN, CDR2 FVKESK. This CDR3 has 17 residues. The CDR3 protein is CASSQDWAVARQETQYF. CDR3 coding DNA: TGTGCCAGCAGCCAAGATTGGGCAGTGGCTCGCCAAGAGACCCAGTACTTC.

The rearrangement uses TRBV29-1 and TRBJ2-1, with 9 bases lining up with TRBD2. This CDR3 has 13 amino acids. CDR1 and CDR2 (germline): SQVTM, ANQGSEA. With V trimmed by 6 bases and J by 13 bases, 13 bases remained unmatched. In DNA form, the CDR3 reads TGCAGCGTGCAGCCGGGGCGGGGGGGCCTACAGTTCTTC. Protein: CSVQPGRGGLQFF.

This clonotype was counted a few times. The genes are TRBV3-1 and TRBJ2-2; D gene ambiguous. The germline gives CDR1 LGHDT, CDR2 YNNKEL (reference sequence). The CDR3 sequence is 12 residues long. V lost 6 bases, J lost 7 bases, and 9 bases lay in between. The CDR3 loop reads CASSVFYGELFF. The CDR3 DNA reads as TGTGCCAGCAGTGTATTCTACGGGGAGCTGTTTTTT.

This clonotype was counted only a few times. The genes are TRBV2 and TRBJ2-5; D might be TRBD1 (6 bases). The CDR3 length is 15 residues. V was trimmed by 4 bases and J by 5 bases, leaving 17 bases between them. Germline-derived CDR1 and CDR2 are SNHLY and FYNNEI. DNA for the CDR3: TGTGCCAGCAGTGTTTCGGCAGGGGTGGTGGAGACCCAGTACTTC. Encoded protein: CASSVSAGVVETQYF.

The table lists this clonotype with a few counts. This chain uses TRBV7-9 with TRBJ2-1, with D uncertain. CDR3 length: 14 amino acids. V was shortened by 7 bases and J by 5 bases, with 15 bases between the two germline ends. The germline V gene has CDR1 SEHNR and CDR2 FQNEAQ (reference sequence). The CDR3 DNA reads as TGTGCCAGCAACCTGCTTGTGGAAAACAATGAGCAGTTCTTC. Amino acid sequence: CASNLLVENNEQFF.